The present T cell receptor beta chain was sequenced within a study of PD-L1 blockade in urothelial cancer. The wider study: In the mid-2010s, patients got going on atezolizumab, taking 1,200 mg intravenously every 3 weeks. T cells were recovered from blood samples at a median of 141,255.

Worth noting for this clone: Antigen unknown.

Study-level points and caveats: Durable-benefit patients showed greater tumor-associated blood clone expansion at 3 weeks.

Synthetic spike-ins, TCR analog templates, were added into each PCR. Sequenced by immunoSEQ multiplex PCR; TCRdb stores in-frame clones only, minus some. Of tens of thousands of clones listed, under 90% are singletons. Unmatched junction bases numbered 7, after V lost 4 bases and J lost 5 bases. Germline V gives CDR1 ENHRY, CDR2 SYGVKD. The CDR3 loop spans 16 amino acids. The source was PBMCs, collected around atezolizumab (anti-PD-L1) treatment. This clonotype was obtained from a man aged 35 to 55 with urothelial cancer. The chain couples TRBV10-3 to TRBJ2-4, with 11 bases fitting TRBD2. This chain's CDR3 is CAISGGLAGGENIQYF. The CDR3 region has the DNA TGTGCCATCAGTGGGGGGTTAGCGGGAGGGGAAAACATTCAGTACTTC.